The 10 T cell receptor beta chains listed next were all sequenced from one sample in a study of cytomegalovirus exposure and HLA in healthy donors. Primers included in the PCR were 60 Vbeta and 13 Jbeta primers. TCRdb's copy holds only in-frame clones and misses some; the assay was immunoSEQ multiplex PCR. The sample yields 90,000 to 140,000 clones, 12% seen once. Sample: PBMCs. These receptors all come from a man aged 40-49 years in good health and CMV-seropositive.

In the case of this clone: Sequence at one end of the junction differs from germline and may be a read error. The chain uses TRBV7-3 and TRBJ2-4; TRBD2 agrees at 7 bases. Germline V gene sequence: CDR1 SGHTA, CDR2 FQGTGA. The CDR3 has 13 amino acids. The CDR3, as DNA: TGTGCCAGCAGCTACATCCTATTCCGGACTAGGAACTTC. Amino acids: CASSYILFRTRNF. The whole variable domain, remainder taken from reference TRBV7-3 and TRBJ2-4, is GAGVSQTPSNKVTEKGKYVELRCDPISGHTALYWYRQSLGQGPEFLIYFQGTGAADDSGLPNDRFFAVRPEGSVSTLKIQRTERGDSAVYLCASSYILFRTRNFGAGTRLSVL.

CDR3 nucleotide sequence: TGTGCCAGCAGCCCACCCAGGGTCGGGACAGGGGACTATGGCTACACCTTC. Protein product: CASSPPRVGTGDYGYTF. The genes are TRBV7-9 and TRBJ1-2, with TRBD1 identical over 10 bases. The CDR3 is 17 residues long. V was clipped by 5 bases and J by 3 bases; unmatched bases: 12. Germline CDR1 reads SEHNR; CDR2 reads FQNEAQ (reference sequence).

This clone was detected only a few times. The CDR3 loop is CASSPSGGYYNEQFF. In nucleotides, the CDR3 is TGTGCCAGCAGTCCTAGCGGGGGGTACTACAATGAGCAGTTCTTC. The chain joins TRBV28 to TRBJ2-1; TRBD2 matches at 11 bases. CDR1 MDHEN and CDR2 SYDVKM come from the germline V gene. Unmatched junction bases numbered 3, after V lost 5 bases and J lost 3 bases. The CDR3 sequence is 15 residues long. Full variable domain (missing parts from reference TRBV28 and TRBJ2-1): DVKVTQSSRYLVKRTGEKVFLECVQDMDHENMFWYRQDPGLGLRLIYFSYDVKMKEKGDIPEGYSVSREKKERFSLILESASTNQTSMYLCASSPSGGYYNEQFFGPGTRLTVL.

The sample holds a few counts of this clone. The chain couples TRBV19 to TRBJ2-7; TRBD2 matches 10 bases. The CDR3 extends over 14 amino acids. Germline CDR1 LNHDA, CDR2 SQIVND (reference sequence). With V trimmed by 10 bases and J by 6 bases, 12 bases remained unmatched. The CDR3 spells CATPLAGCRGEQYF. The CDR3 coding sequence is TGTGCCACTCCACTAGCGGGGTGCAGGGGCGAGCAGTACTTC. Variable domain in full (rest from reference TRBV19 and TRBJ2-7): DGGITQSPKYLFRKEGQNVTLSCEQNLNHDAMYWYRQDPGQGLRLIYYSQIVNDFQKGDIAEGYSVSREKKESFPLTVTSAQKNPTAFYLCATPLAGCRGEQYFGPGTRLTVT.

This clone was counted between two and nine times. This chain joins TRBV4-3 and TRBJ2-3; 10 bases fit TRBD2. CDR3 length: 16 residues. With 2 bases clipped from V and 4 bases from J, the junction kept 6 bases outside the gene matches. The germline V gene has CDR1 LGHNA and CDR2 YSLEER. CDR3 residues: CASSQSASGSPDTQYF. The CDR3 bases are TGCGCCAGCAGCCAATCTGCTAGCGGGAGTCCAGATACGCAGTATTTT.

This chain joins TRBV28 and TRBJ1-1, with D possibly matching TRBD1 (5 bases). The CDR3 consists of 14 residues. V lost 3 bases and J lost 4, with 12 bases in between. The germline V gene has CDR1 MDHEN and CDR2 SYDVKM. CDR3 sequence: CASSLDQRGTEAFF. CDR3 DNA sequence: TGTGCCAGCAGTTTGGACCAAAGGGGCACTGAAGCTTTCTTT.

This clone was observed a handful of times. The DNA of the CDR3 is TGTGCCAGCAGTTTGACAGGGTTGAACACTGAAGCTTTCTTT. It encodes CASSLTGLNTEAFF. This rearrangement joins TRBV7-9 to TRBJ1-1; 7 bases match TRBD1. V lost 6 bases and J lost 0; bases outside the gene matches: 4. In germline, CDR1 is SEHNR, CDR2 FQNEAQ (reference sequence). This CDR3 contains 14 residues.

This chain connects TRBV30 to TRBJ1-2, with TRBD1 identical over 8 bases. CDR3 size: 14 residues. The germline V gene has CDR1 GTSNPN and CDR2 SVGIG (reference sequence). V lost 0 bases, J lost 7 bases, and 7 bases stayed unmatched. The CDR3 DNA reads TGTGCCTGGAGTGTAGGAGCAGGGGGCCTTGGCTACACCTTC. It translates to CAWSVGAGGLGYTF.

The rearrangement uses TRBV10-3 and TRBJ2-7; 10 bases agree with TRBD2. Germline V gene sequence: CDR1 ENHRY, CDR2 SYGVKD. The junction had 1 base not matched to a gene; V was cut back by 5 bases and J by 3 bases. This CDR3 has 13 residues. The CDR3 reads CAISLAGVYEQYF. The CDR3 bases are TGTGCCATCAGTCTAGCGGGAGTCTACGAGCAGTACTTC.

In this sample, this clone turned up a few times. The rearrangement uses TRBV5-1 and TRBJ2-5, with 9 bases matching TRBD1. The CDR3 covers 14 residues. After removal of 7 bases from V and 3 bases from J, the junction contained 7 bases not matched to a gene. Germline CDR1 SGHRS, CDR2 YFSETQ. The CDR3 DNA is TGCGCCAGCCTACAGGGGGCTGGGGAAGAGACCCAGTACTTC. Translation gives CASLQGAGEETQYF.